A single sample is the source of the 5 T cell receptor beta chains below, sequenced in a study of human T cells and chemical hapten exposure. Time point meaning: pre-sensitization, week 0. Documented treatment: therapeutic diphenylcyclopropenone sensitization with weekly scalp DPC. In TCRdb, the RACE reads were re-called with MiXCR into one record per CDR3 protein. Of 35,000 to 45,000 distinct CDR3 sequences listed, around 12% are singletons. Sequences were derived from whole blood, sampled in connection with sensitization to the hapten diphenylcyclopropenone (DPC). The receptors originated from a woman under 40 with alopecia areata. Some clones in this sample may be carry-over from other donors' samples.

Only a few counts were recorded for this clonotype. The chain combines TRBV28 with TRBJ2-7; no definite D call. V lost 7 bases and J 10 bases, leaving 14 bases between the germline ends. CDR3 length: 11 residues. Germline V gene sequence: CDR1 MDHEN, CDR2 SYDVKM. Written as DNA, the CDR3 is TGTGCCAGCATCCTGAACCGACGACAGTACTTC. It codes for CASILNRRQYF.

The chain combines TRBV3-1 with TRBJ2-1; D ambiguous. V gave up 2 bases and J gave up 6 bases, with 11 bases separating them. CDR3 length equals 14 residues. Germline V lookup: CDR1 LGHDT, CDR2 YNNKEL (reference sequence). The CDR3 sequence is CASSQISRSNEQFF. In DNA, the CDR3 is TGTGCCAGCAGCCAAATTAGCAGGAGCAATGAGCAGTTCTTC.

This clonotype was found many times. CDR3 loop: CASSPSRDTQYF. As DNA, the CDR3 is TGTGCCAGCAGCCCCTCTCGGGATACGCAGTATTTT. The rearrangement links TRBV7-2 to TRBJ2-3; D remains ambiguous. V dropped 5 bases and J dropped 6 bases, with 9 bases sitting between them. The CDR3 covers 12 residues. Germline V lookup: CDR1 SGHTA, CDR2 FQGNSA. Filled out from reference TRBV7-2 and TRBJ2-3, the complete variable domain reads GAGVSQSPSNKVTEKGKDVELRCDPISGHTALYWYRQSLGQGLEFLIYFQGNSAPDKSGLPSDRFSAERTGGSVSTLTIQRTQQEDSAVYLCASSPSRDTQYFGPGTRLTVL.

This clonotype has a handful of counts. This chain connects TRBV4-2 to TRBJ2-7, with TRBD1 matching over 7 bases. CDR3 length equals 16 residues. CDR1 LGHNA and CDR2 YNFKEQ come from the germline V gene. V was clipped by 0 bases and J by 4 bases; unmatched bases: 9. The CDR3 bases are TGTGCCAGCAGCCAAGAGACAGGGACCCTTAGTTACGAGCAGTACTTC. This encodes CASSQETGTLSYEQYF.

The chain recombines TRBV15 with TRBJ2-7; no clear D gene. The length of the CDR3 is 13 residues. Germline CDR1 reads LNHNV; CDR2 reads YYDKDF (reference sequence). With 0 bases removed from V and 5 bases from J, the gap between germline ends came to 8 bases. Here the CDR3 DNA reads TGTGCCACCAGCAGAGATTATTTCAACGAGCAGTACTTC. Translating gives CATSRDYFNEQYF.